A single sample is the source of the 26 T cell receptor beta chains below, sequenced in a study of cytotoxic CD8 clonotypes in ibrutinib-treated CLL. Libraries were prepared by immunoSEQ multiplex PCR; TCRdb keeps only in-frame clonotypes and omits some of them. The profile shows around 30,000 clones, roughly 62% of them singletons. Sample: PBMCs, taken before ibrutinib treatment. All receptors come from a human donor with chronic lymphocytic leukemia.

The rearrangement links TRBV23-1 to TRBJ2-7; no clear D gene. TRBV23-1 qualifies as an ORF whose function is uncertain. V shed 10 bases and J shed 11 bases, with 12 bases lying between them. The CDR3 runs 9 residues. The CDR3 DNA reads as TGCGCCACCTTTCCCAAAGAGTACTTC. Its translation: CATFPKEYF.

The chain employs TRBV5-5 and TRBJ2-5; 7 positions agree with TRBD1. Germline assignment: CDR1 SGHKS and CDR2 YYEKEE (reference sequence). Germline trimming cut 0 bases from V and 1 base from J; bases unmatched to any gene: 3. The CDR3 is 15 residues long. CDR3 residues: CASSLEGQPQETQYF. In DNA form, the CDR3 reads TGTGCCAGCAGCTTGGAGGGACAGCCCCAAGAGACCCAGTACTTC.

The chain combines TRBV5-1 with TRBJ1-2; D gene uncertain. Germline V CDR1 and CDR2: SGHRS, YFSETQ. CDR3 length: 14 residues. V lost 0 bases to trimming and J lost 4 bases, with 10 bases between them. CDR3 sequence: CASSLGQAVYGYTF. Here the CDR3 DNA reads TGCGCCAGCAGCTTGGGGCAGGCCGTCTATGGCTACACCTTC.

The chain employs TRBV4-1 and TRBJ1-5; D perhaps matches TRBD1 (6 bases). V lost 8 bases and J lost 2, with 16 bases in between. CDR3 length: 15 amino acids. Per the germline V gene, CDR1 is MGHRA and CDR2 is YSYEKL. The CDR3 is CASEKVPGGNQPQHF. CDR3 nucleotide sequence: TGCGCCAGCGAAAAGGTCCCAGGGGGCAATCAGCCCCAGCATTTT.

V usage is TRBV21-1 and J usage is TRBJ2-7. TRBV21-1 is assigned pseudogene status. This CDR3 is built from 15 residues. This chain's CDR3 is CASSKATLDGYEQYF. In DNA, the CDR3 is TGTGCCAGCAGCAAAGCAACACTCGATGGCTACGAGCAGTACTTC.

The genes are TRBV27 and TRBJ2-1, with 11 bases identical to TRBD2. With 4 bases clipped from V and 14 bases from J, the junction kept 10 bases outside the gene matches. CDR1 and CDR2 (germline): MNHEY, SMNVEV (reference sequence). This CDR3 has 14 amino acids. CDR3 nucleotides: TGTGCCAGCAGTTCTGGACTAGCGGGTCAAGGGGAGTTCTTC. Amino acids: CASSSGLAGQGEFF.

This rearrangement joins TRBV19 to TRBJ1-4; D is undetermined. The CDR3 consists of 15 residues. The V gene lost 6 bases and the J gene lost 0 bases, with 11 bases spanning the gap. CDR1 is LNHDA and CDR2 is SQIVND in the germline V gene (reference sequence). The CDR3 sequence is CASSRQLATNEKLFF. CDR3 DNA: TGTGCCAGTAGCCGGCAACTCGCAACTAATGAAAAACTGTTTTTT.

The chain is built from TRBV5-1 and TRBJ2-5, with 9 bases matching TRBD1. The CDR3 consists of 15 residues. Germline CDR1 SGHRS, CDR2 YFSETQ. V shed 4 bases and J 2 bases; nucleotides not matched to a gene: 6. CDR3 DNA sequence: TGCGCCAGCAGCCCAGGACAGGGGCCACAAGAGACCCAGTACTTC. Encoded protein: CASSPGQGPQETQYF.

The CDR3 sequence is CASSYGTVLAEAFF. The CDR3 DNA reads as TGTGCCAGCAGTTACGGGACAGTTCTGGCTGAAGCTTTCTTT. The gene calls are TRBV6-6 and TRBJ1-1, with TRBD1 identical over 7 bases. CDR1 MNHNY and CDR2 SVGAGI come from the germline V gene (reference sequence). This CDR3 has 14 amino acids. Trimming took 2 bases from V and 6 from J; bases not matched to a gene: 6.

The V gene is TRBV28, the J gene TRBJ2-1; maybe TRBD2 (5 bases). CDR1 and CDR2 (germline): MDHEN, SYDVKM. This CDR3 region has 14 residues. V was cut by 2 bases and J by 7 bases, with 12 bases left in between. The CDR3 loop reads CASSLSLAVNEQFF. CDR3 bases: TGTGCCAGCAGTTTAAGTCTAGCCGTAAATGAGCAGTTCTTC.

The J gene is TRBJ2-3, the V gene TRBV2, with 7 bases lining up with TRBD2. This CDR3 is 15 amino acids long. Germline CDR1 is SNHLY and CDR2 is FYNNEI. With V trimmed by 6 bases and J by 4 bases, 10 bases remained unmatched. CDR3 sequence: CASRPGLVGSDTQYF. CDR3 in DNA: TGTGCCAGCAGACCCGGACTAGTGGGATCAGATACGCAGTATTTT.

This clone has just a few counts. The genes are TRBV10-3 and TRBJ2-3; 7 positions match TRBD2. The CDR3 consists of 15 residues. Germline CDR1 ENHRY, CDR2 SYGVKD. The junction had 10 bases not matched to a gene; V was cut back by 4 bases and J by 6 bases. The CDR3 DNA is TGTGCCATCAGTGTAGGGAGAGCGGGACCGGATACGCAGTATTTT. The encoded protein is CAISVGRAGPDTQYF.

This chain connects TRBV9 to TRBJ2-7; D is ambiguous. The CDR3 is 13 amino acids. With 4 bases removed from V and 6 bases from J, the gap between germline ends came to 14 bases. Germline V gives CDR1 SGDLS, CDR2 YYNGEE. The CDR3 region has the DNA TGTGCCAGCAGCCCGACCCTTAGTCCCGAGCAGTACTTC. Protein product: CASSPTLSPEQYF.

This clone has a handful of counts. The chain links TRBV7-8 to TRBJ2-7, with D perhaps assigned TRBD1 or TRBD2 (5 bases each). Trimming left V 5 bases short and J 2 bases short, with 19 bases between. The germline V gene encodes CDR1 SGHVS and CDR2 FQNEAQ. This CDR3 is 16 amino acids long. CDR3 in amino acids: CASSLRDLNPTYEQYF. CDR3 in DNA: TGTGCCAGCAGCCTCCGGGACCTCAATCCAACCTACGAGCAGTACTTC.

The genes are TRBV11-2 and TRBJ2-2, with TRBD2 matching over 7 bases. Germline trimming cut 7 bases from V and 0 bases from J; bases unmatched to any gene: 5. The CDR3 contains 15 residues. Germline-derived CDR1 and CDR2 are SGHAT and FQNNGV. CDR3 loop: CASINGGSNTGELFF. The CDR3 DNA reads as TGTGCCAGCATCAACGGGGGGTCGAACACCGGGGAGCTGTTTTTT.

The chain combines TRBV4-1 with TRBJ1-2; no reliable D call. Trimming took off 3 bases at V and 6 bases at J, with 20 bases between the two ends. Germline CDR1 MGHRA, CDR2 YSYEKL. The CDR3 has 16 amino acids. CDR3 amino acids: CASSQGHVRVADGYTF. The DNA for the CDR3 is TGCGCCAGCAGCCAGGGTCATGTAAGGGTCGCCGATGGCTACACCTTC.

The V gene is TRBV10-1, the J gene TRBJ2-1; D ambiguous. Looked up from germline, CDR1 is WNHNN and CDR2 is SYGVQD (reference sequence). V was clipped by 3 bases and J by 7 bases, with 10 bases between them. There are 13 residues in the CDR3. In DNA form, the CDR3 reads TGCGCCAGCAGTGACCAGCGTGGGAATGAGCAGTTCTTC. It codes for CASSDQRGNEQFF.

The V gene is TRBV5-1, the J gene TRBJ2-1; D gene uncertain. The germline V and J ends were trimmed by 0 bases and 3 bases, with 10 bases remaining between them. The length of the CDR3 is 15 residues. The germline V gene has CDR1 SGHRS and CDR2 YFSETQ. CDR3 in DNA: TGCGCCAGCAGCTTGGTCCCACAAAGCTACAATGAGCAGTTCTTC. Encoded protein: CASSLVPQSYNEQFF.

This clone was recorded once. The V call is TRBV4-1, the J call TRBJ2-3; TRBD2 matches 13 bases. The length of the CDR3 is 17 residues. The ends lost 0 bases at V and 2 bases at J; junction bases unmatched: 2. The germline V gene has CDR1 MGHRA and CDR2 YSYEKL. The CDR3 nucleotides are TGCGCCAGCAGCCAAGACGGACTAGCGGGGGTCACAGATACGCAGTATTTT. Amino acids: CASSQDGLAGVTDTQYF.

This clone has just a few counts. This chain joins TRBV6-4 and TRBJ2-2, with D perhaps matching TRBD2 (6 bases). The CDR3 sequence is 13 residues long. CDR1 MRHNA and CDR2 SNTAGT come from the germline V gene. The V gene lost 4 bases and the J gene lost 3 bases, with 6 bases spanning the gap. The CDR3 DNA reads as TGTGCCAGCAGTGTAGCGGACACCGGGGAGCTGTTTTTT. Amino acid sequence: CASSVADTGELFF.

V gene TRBV15 combines with J gene TRBJ1-2, with a weak D call TRBD1 (6 bases). Germline V gives CDR1 LNHNV, CDR2 YYDKDF (reference sequence). The ends were cut back, 5 bases at V and 2 bases at J, with 12 bases in the middle. This CDR3 is 14 amino acids long. The CDR3 here is CATSARQVNYGYTF. The CDR3 DNA is TGTGCCACCAGCGCTAGACAGGTCAACTATGGCTACACCTTC.

This sequence joins TRBV10-3 and TRBJ1-1, with D unclear. Germline V CDR1 and CDR2: ENHRY, SYGVKD. The CDR3 covers 13 residues. V shed 4 bases and J shed 6 bases, with 12 bases lying between them. The CDR3 DNA sequence: TGTGCCATCAGTGGGAGGGAAATCTCTGAAGCTTTCTTT. This encodes CAISGREISEAFF.

This clone was counted once. This chain links TRBV9 with TRBJ2-1; 9 bases map to TRBD2. The germline V gene has CDR1 SGDLS and CDR2 YYNGEE. This CDR3 region has 16 residues. V dropped 1 base and J dropped 7; count of bases not matched to a gene: 9. The CDR3 spells CASSVTPQLAGNEQFF. CDR3 DNA: TGTGCCAGCAGCGTAACGCCCCAACTAGCGGGTAATGAGCAGTTCTTC.

This chain uses TRBV19 with TRBJ2-2; D gene uncertain. The V end lost 4 bases, the J end lost 2 bases, and 8 bases lay between the germline ends. The CDR3 totals 14 residues. Per the germline V gene, CDR1 is LNHDA and CDR2 is SQIVND (reference sequence). The CDR3 is CASSKRINTGELFF. Written as DNA, the CDR3 is TGTGCCAGTAGTAAAAGGATTAACACCGGGGAGCTGTTTTTT.

The chain has TRBV5-1 and TRBJ1-1, with D perhaps matching TRBD1 (5 bases). Germline V gives CDR1 SGHRS, CDR2 YFSETQ. The ends were cut back, 7 bases at V and 0 bases at J, with 13 bases in the middle. The length of the CDR3 is 14 residues. CDR3 nucleotide sequence: TGCGCCAGCGGATCGGGACCGGTGAACACTGAAGCTTTCTTT. Its translation is CASGSGPVNTEAFF.

This clone was observed a few times. V and J are TRBV6-5 and TRBJ2-5, with D hard to call. The V gene lost 7 bases and the J gene lost 5 bases, with 11 bases spanning the gap. The germline V gene encodes CDR1 MNHEY and CDR2 SVGAGI. The CDR3 sequence is 12 residues long. In DNA form, the CDR3 reads TGTGCCAGCATTTCCCCCGTTGAGACCCAGTACTTC. It translates to CASISPVETQYF.